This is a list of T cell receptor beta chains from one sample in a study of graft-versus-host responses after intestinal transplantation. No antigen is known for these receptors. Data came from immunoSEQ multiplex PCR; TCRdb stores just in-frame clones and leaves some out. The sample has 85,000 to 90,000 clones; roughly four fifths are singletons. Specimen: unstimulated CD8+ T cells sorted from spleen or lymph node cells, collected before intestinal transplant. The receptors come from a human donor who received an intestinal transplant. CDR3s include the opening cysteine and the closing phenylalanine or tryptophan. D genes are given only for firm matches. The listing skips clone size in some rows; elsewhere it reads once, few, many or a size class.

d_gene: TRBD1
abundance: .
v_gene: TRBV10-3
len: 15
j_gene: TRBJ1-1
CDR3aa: CAISNKGGANTEAFF
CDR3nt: TGTGCCATCAGTAATAAAGGGGGCGCGAACACTGAAGCTTTCTTT

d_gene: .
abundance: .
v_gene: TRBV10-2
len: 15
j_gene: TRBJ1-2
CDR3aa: CASSESQEGNYGYTF
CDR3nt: TGCGCCAGCAGTGAGTCGCAGGAGGGAAACTATGGCTACACCTTC

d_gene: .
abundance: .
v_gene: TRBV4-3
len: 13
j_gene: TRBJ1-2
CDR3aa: CASSQGTNYGYTF
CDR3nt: TGCGCCAGCAGCCAAGGGACAAACTATGGCTACACCTTC

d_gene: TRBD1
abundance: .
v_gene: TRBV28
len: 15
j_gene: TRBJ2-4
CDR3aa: CASSLQGWAKNIQYF
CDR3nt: TGTGCCAGCAGTCTACAGGGGTGGGCCAAAAACATTCAGTACTTC

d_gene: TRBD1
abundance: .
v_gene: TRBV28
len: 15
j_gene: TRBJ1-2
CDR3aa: CASSSTGQGIKGYTF
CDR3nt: TGTGCCAGCAGTTCCACGGGACAGGGGATTAAAGGCTACACCTTC

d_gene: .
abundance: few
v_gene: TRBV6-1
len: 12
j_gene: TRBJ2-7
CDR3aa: CASSVLSYEQYF
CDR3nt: TGTGCCAGCAGTGTATTATCCTACGAGCAGTACTTC

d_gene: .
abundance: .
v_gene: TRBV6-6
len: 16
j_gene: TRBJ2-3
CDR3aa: CASSYSWETGDDTQYF
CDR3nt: TGTGCCAGCAGTTACTCCTGGGAAACCGGGGACGATACGCAGTATTTT

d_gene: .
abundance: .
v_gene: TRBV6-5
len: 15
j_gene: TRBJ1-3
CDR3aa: CASSYSGLSGNTIYF
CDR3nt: TGTGCCAGCAGTTACTCGGGCCTCTCTGGAAACACCATATATTTT

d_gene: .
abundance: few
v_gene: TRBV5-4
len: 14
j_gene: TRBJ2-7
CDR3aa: CASSLEGGGYEQYF
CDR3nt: TGTGCCAGCAGCTTGGAGGGAGGGGGGTACGAGCAGTACTTC

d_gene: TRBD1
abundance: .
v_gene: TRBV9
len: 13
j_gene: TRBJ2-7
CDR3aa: CASSGDSRREQYF
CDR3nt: TGTGCCAGCAGCGGGGACAGCCGGAGGGAGCAGTACTTC

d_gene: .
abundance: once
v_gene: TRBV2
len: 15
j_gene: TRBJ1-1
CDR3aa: CASSLRYRLGAEAFF
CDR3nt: TGTGCCAGCAGTTTACGGTACAGGTTAGGCGCTGAAGCTTTCTTT

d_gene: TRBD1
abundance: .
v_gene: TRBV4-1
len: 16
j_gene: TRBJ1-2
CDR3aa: CASSQAPPGGDYGYTF
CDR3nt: TGCGCCAGCAGCCAAGCTCCCCCAGGGGGCGACTATGGCTACACCTTC

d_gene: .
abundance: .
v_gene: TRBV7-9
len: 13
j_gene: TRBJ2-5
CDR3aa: CASSLASQETQYF
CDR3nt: TGTGCCAGCAGCTTAGCCTCACAAGAGACCCAGTACTTC

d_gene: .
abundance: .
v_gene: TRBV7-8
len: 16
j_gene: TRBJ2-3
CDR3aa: CAGSSGGAGVTDTQYF
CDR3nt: TGTGCCGGCAGCTCAGGGGGAGCGGGGGTTACAGATACGCAGTATTTT

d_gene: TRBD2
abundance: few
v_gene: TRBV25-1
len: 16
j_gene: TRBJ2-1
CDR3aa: CASSPLAGASYNEQFF
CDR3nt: TGTGCCAGCAGCCCCCTAGCGGGAGCGTCCTACAATGAGCAGTTCTTC

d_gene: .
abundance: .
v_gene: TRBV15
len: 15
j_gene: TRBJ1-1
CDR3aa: CATSRDRGWDTEAFF
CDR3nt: TGTGCCACCAGCAGAGATAGGGGATGGGACACTGAAGCTTTCTTT

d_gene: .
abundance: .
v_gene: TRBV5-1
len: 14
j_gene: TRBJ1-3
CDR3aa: CASGTGRSGNTIYF
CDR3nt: TGCGCCAGCGGAACAGGGCGCTCTGGAAACACCATATATTTT

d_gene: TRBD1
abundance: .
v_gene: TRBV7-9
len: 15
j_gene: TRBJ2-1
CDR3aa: CASSRVRDRGNEQFF
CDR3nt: TGTGCCAGCAGCCGGGTCCGGGACAGGGGGAATGAGCAGTTCTTC

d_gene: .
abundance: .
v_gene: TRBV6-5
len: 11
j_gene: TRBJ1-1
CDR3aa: CASIWRYEAFF
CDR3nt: TGTGCCAGCATTTGGCGATATGAAGCTTTCTTT

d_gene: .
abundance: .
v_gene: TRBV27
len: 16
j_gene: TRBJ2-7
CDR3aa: CASSFLAPGGSYEQYF
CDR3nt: TGTGCCAGCAGTTTCCTGGCACCAGGAGGCTCCTACGAGCAGTACTTC

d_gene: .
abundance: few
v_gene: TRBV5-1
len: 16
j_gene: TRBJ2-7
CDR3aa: CASSLGPERLTYEQYF
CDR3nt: TGCGCCAGCAGCTTGGGTCCCGAGCGACTAACTTACGAGCAGTACTTC

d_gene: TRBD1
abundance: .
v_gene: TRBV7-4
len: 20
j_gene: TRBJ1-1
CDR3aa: CASSPGQGGSGSRKGTEAFF
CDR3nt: TGTGCCAGCAGCCCTGGACAGGGAGGGTCAGGCAGTCGCAAGGGCACTGAAGCTTTCTTT

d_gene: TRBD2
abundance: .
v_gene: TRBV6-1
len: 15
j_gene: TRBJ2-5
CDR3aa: CASSQTSGTIETQYF
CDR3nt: TGTGCCAGCAGTCAGACTAGCGGGACCATAGAGACCCAGTACTTC

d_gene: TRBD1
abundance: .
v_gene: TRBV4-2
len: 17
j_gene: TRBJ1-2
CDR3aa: CASSQEGGTGGTYGYTF
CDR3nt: TGTGCCAGCAGCCAAGAAGGAGGGACAGGGGGCACCTATGGCTACACCTTC

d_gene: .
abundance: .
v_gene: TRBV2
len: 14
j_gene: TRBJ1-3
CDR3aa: CASRTGLGGNTIYF
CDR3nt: TGTGCCAGCAGAACCGGACTCGGCGGAAACACCATATATTTT

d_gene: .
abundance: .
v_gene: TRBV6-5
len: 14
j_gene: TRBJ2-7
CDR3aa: CASSYEAASYEQYF
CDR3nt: TGTGCCAGCAGTTACGAAGCAGCCAGCTACGAGCAGTACTTC

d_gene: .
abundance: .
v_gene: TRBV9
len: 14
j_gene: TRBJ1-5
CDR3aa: CASSVGTGNQPQHF
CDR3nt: TGTGCCAGCAGCGTAGGGACAGGCAATCAGCCCCAGCATTTT

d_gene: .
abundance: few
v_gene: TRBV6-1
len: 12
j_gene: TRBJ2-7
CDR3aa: CASNPGIHEQYF
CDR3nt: TGTGCCAGCAACCCAGGGATCCACGAGCAGTACTTC

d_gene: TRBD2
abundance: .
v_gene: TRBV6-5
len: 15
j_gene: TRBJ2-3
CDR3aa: CASSTAGMGSDTQYF
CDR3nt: TGTGCCAGCAGTACAGCGGGAATGGGGTCAGATACGCAGTATTTT

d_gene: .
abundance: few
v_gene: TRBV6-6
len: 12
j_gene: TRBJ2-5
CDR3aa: CATGSPQETQYF
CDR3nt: TGTGCCACCGGGTCTCCCCAAGAGACCCAGTACTTC

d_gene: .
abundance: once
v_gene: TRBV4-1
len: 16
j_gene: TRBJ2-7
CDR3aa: CASSFRQPEMGYEQYF
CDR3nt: TGCGCCAGCAGCTTCCGACAGCCCGAGATGGGCTACGAGCAGTACTTC

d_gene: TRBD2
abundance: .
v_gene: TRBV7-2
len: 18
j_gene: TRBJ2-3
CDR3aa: CASSFLPGLAESTDTQYF
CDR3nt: TGTGCCAGCAGCTTCTTACCGGGACTAGCGGAGTCCACAGATACGCAGTATTTT

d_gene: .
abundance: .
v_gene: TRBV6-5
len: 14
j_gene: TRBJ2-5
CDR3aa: CASGQIAVEETQYF
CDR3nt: TGTGCCAGCGGCCAAATAGCGGTCGAGGAGACCCAGTACTTC

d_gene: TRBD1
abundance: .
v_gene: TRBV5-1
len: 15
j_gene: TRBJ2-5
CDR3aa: CASSLLQGTQETQYF
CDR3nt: TGCGCCAGCAGCTTATTACAGGGGACCCAAGAGACCCAGTACTTC

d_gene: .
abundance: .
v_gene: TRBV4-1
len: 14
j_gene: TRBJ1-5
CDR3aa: CASSQGPDNQPQHF
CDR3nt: TGCGCCAGCAGCCAAGGACCAGACAATCAGCCCCAGCATTTT

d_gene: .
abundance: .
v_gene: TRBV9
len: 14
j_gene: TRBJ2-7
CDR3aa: CASSGSLSSYEQYF
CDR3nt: TGTGCCAGCAGCGGATCACTGAGCTCCTACGAGCAGTACTTC

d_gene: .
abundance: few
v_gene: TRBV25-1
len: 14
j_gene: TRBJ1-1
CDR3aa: CASSAGRVGTEAFF
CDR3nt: TGTGCCAGCAGTGCGGGCAGGGTTGGAACTGAAGCTTTCTTT

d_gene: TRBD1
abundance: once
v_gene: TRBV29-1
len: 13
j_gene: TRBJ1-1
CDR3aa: CSVDVRARGKAFF
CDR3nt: TGCAGCGTTGATGTGAGAGCCAGGGGGAAGGCTTTCTTT

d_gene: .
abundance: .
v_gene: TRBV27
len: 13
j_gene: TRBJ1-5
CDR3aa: CASSSFSNQPQHF
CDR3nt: TGTGCCAGCAGTTCTTTTAGCAATCAGCCCCAGCATTTT

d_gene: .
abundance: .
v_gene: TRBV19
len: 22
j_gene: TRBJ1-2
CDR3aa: CASSMSGGAFDGAGIMHYGYTF
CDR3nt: TGTGCCAGTAGTATGTCCGGAGGGGCCTTTGATGGGGCCGGGATAATGCACTATGGCTACACCTTC

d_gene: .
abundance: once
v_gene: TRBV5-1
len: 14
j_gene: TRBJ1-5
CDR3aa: CASSHRPGRQPQHF
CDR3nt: TGCGCCAGCAGTCACCGGCCCGGAAGGCAGCCCCAGCATTTT

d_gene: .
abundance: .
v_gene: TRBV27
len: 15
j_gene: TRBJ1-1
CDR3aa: CASSLSTTGNTEAFF
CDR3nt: TGTGCCAGCAGTCTATCGACAACAGGGAACACTGAAGCTTTCTTT

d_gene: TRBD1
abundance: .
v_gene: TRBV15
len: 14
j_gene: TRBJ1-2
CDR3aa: CATSRDRGDYGYTF
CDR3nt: TGTGCCACCAGCAGAGACAGGGGGGATTATGGCTACACCTTC

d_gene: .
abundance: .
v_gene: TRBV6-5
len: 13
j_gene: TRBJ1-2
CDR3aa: CASTTTGSYGYTF
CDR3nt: TGTGCCAGCACCACGACAGGTTCCTATGGCTACACCTTC

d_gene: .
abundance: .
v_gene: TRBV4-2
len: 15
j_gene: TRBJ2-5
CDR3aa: CASSLLDSPRETQYF
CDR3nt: TGTGCCAGCAGCCTTCTAGACTCTCCCCGAGAGACCCAGTACTTC

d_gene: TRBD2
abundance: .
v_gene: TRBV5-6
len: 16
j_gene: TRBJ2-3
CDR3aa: CASSITIRGGTDTQYF
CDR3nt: TGTGCCAGCAGTATTACGATACGGGGGGGCACAGATACGCAGTATTTT

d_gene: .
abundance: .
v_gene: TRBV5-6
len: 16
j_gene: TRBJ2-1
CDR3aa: CASSLGPLSSYNEQFF
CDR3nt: TGTGCCAGCAGCTTGGGGCCATTAAGCTCCTACAATGAGCAGTTCTTC

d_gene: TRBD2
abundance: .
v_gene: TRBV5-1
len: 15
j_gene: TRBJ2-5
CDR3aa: CATSGLAGSQETQYF
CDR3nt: TGCGCCACCTCAGGACTAGCGGGGTCCCAAGAGACCCAGTACTTC

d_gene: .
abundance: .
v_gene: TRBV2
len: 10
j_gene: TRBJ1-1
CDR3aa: CASLGTEAFF
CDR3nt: TGTGCCAGCTTAGGCACTGAAGCTTTCTTT

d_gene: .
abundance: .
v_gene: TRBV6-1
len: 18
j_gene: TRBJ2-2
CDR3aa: CASREGYSALRGTGELFF
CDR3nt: TGTGCCAGCAGGGAAGGTTATTCCGCACTACGGGGGACCGGGGAGCTGTTTTTT

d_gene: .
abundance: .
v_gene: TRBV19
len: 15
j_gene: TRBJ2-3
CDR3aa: CASSYRSDDTDTQYF
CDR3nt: TGTGCCAGTAGTTACCGCTCCGACGACACAGATACGCAGTATTTT

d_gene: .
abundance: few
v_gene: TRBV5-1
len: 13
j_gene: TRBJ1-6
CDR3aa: CASSGSERSPLHF
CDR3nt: TGCGCCAGCAGCGGGTCAGAAAGATCACCCCTCCACTTT

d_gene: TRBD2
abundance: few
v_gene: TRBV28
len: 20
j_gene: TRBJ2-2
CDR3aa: CASSKFGVLAGGRSAGELFF
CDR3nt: TGTGCCAGCAGCAAATTTGGGGTACTAGCGGGAGGGAGAAGTGCCGGGGAGCTGTTTTTT

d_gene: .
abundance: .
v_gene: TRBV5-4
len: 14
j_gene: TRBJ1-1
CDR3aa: CASSSTGTRLEAFF
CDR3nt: TGTGCCAGCAGCTCAACCGGGACACGACTTGAAGCTTTCTTT

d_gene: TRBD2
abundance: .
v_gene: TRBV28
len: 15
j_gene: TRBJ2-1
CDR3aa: CASSFLLAEGIEQFF
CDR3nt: TGTGCCAGCAGTTTCCTACTAGCGGAGGGGATTGAGCAGTTCTTC

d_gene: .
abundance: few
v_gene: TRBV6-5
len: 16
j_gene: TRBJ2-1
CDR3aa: CASSYDSRSSYNEQFF
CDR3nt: TGTGCCAGCAGTTACGACTCCCGAAGCTCCTACAATGAGCAGTTCTTC

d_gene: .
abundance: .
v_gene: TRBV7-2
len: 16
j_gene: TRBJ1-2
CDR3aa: CASSTPTAVRPHGYTF
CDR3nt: TGTGCCAGCAGCACCCCTACGGCGGTACGTCCCCATGGCTACACCTTC

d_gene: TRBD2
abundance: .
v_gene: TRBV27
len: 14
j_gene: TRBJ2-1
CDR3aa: CASSLVGGPNEQFF
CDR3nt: TGTGCCAGCAGTTTGGTGGGAGGGCCGAATGAGCAGTTCTTC

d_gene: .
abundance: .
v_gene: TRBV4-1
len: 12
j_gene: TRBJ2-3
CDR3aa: CASSHPKDTQYF
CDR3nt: TGCGCCAGCAGCCATCCAAAAGATACGCAGTATTTT